The present T cell receptor beta chain was sequenced within a study of control samples from healthy donors and cancer patients. The length of the CDR3 is 15 residues. V gave up 3 bases and J gave up 9 bases, with 21 bases separating them. Germline V gene data show CDR1 as MGHRA and CDR2 as YSYEKL. Assay used: immunoSEQ multiplex PCR; TCRdb lists only in-frame clones, some missing. The sample has 150,000 to 180,000 clones; 94% are singletons. This receptor was obtained from a man aged 40-49 years in good health. V gene TRBV4-1 combines with J gene TRBJ2-7; a possible D gene is TRBD1 (8 bases). The sequencing sample was made of blood. The CDR3 here is CASSQPTGEGSGQYF. As DNA, the CDR3 is TGCGCCAGCAGCCAGCCGACAGGGGAGGGCAGTGGGCAGTACTTC.